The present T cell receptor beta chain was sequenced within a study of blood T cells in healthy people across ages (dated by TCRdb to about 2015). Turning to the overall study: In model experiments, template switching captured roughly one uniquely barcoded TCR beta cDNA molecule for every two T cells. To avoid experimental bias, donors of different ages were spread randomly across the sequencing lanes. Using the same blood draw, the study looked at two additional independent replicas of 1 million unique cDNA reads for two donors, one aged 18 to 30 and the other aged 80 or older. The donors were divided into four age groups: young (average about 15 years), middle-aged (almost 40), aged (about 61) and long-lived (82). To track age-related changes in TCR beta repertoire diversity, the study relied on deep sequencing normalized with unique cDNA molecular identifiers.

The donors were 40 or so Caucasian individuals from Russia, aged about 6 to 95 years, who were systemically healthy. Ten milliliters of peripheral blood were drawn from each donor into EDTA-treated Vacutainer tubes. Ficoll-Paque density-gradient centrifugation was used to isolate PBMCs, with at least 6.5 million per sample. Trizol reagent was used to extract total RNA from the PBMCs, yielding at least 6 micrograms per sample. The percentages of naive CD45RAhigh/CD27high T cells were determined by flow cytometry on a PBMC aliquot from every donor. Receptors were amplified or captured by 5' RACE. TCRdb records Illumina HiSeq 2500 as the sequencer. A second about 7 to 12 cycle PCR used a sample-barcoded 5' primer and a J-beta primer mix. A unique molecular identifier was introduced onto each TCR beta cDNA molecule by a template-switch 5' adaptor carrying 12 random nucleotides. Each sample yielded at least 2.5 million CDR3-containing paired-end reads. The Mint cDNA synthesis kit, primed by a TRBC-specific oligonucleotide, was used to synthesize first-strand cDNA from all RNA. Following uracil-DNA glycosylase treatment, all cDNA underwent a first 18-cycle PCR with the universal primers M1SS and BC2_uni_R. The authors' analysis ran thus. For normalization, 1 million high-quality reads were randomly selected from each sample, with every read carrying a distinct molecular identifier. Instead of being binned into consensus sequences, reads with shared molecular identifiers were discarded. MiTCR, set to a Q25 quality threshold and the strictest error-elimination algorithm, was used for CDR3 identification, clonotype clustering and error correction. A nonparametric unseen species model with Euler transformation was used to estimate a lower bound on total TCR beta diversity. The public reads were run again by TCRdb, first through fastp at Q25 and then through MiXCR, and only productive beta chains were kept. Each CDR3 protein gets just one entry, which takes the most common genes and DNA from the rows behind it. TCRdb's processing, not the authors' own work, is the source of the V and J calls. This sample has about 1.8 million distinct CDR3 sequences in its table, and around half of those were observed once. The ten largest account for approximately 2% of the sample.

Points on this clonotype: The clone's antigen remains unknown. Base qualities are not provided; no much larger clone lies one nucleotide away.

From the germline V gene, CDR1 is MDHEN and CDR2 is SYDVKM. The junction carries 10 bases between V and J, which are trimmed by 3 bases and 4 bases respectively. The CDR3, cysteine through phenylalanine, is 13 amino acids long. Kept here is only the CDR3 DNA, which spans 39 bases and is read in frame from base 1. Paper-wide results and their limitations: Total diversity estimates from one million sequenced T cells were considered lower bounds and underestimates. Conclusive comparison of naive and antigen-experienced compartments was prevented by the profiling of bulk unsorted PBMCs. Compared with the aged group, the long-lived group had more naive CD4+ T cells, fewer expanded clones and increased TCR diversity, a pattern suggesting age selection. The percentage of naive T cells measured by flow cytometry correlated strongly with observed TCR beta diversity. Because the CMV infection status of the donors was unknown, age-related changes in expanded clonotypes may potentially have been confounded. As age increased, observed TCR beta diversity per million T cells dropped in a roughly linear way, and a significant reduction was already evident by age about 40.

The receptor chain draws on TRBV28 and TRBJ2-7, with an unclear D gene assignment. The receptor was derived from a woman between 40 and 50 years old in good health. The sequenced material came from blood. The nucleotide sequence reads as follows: TGTGCCAGCAGTTTGACCCAAATATACGAGCAGTACTTC. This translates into CASSLTQIYEQYF. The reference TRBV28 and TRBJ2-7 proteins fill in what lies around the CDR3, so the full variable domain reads DVKVTQSSRYLVKRTGEKVFLECVQDMDHENMFWYRQDPGLGLRLIYFSYDVKMKEKGDIPEGYSVSREKKERFSLILESASTNQTSMYLCASSLTQIYEQYFGPGTRLTVT.